Following are 10 T cell receptor beta chains from one sample sequenced in a study of blood T cells in healthy people across ages. A second PCR, run for roughly 7 to 12 cycles, used a sample-barcoded 5' primer plus a J-beta primer mix. TCRdb re-analysed the 5' RACE reads in MiXCR, keeping a single row per CDR3 protein. The sample shows some 1.5 million distinct CDR3 sequences, under 30% of them seen only once. The sequenced sample consisted of blood. These receptors all come from a young woman in good health.

The chain uses TRBV28 and TRBJ1-3, with D perhaps matching TRBD1 (5 bases). The CDR3 sequence is 16 residues long. Trimming cost V 5 bases and J 4 bases, with 18 bases left between them. The germline V gene encodes CDR1 MDHEN and CDR2 SYDVKM. The CDR3 DNA follows: TGTGCCAGCAGTCCTCCCCGGGACTTGGGAGGAAACACCATATATTTT. Its translation: CASSPPRDLGGNTIYF.

The chain links TRBV11-2 to TRBJ1-2; no clear D gene. Per the germline V gene, CDR1 is SGHAT and CDR2 is FQNNGV. This CDR3 spans 15 amino acids. V was pared by 5 bases and J by 2 bases, with 15 bases between. Written as DNA, the CDR3 is TGTGCCAGCAGCCAGAGTGTGGGCAGCAACTATGGCTACACCTTC. This gives the protein CASSQSVGSNYGYTF.

This clonotype turned up a few times. This rearrangement joins TRBV20-1 to TRBJ1-5; 8 nucleotides align to TRBD1. Germline-derived CDR1 and CDR2 are DFQATT and SNEGSKA (reference sequence). CDR3 length equals 14 residues. The ends lost 6 bases at V and 2 bases at J; junction bases unmatched: 6. The CDR3 DNA follows: TGCAGTGCCATCCAGGGGGCGCGCAATCAGCCCCAGCATTTT. Residues: CSAIQGARNQPQHF.

This clonotype was seen a handful of times. The chain uses TRBV29-1 and TRBJ2-7, with 7 bases that match TRBD1. This CDR3 comprises 11 residues. The germline V gene encodes CDR1 SQVTM and CDR2 ANQGSEA. V lost 4 bases to trimming and J lost 6 bases; unmatched junction nucleotides: 3. CDR3 amino acids: CSVGGGPEQYF. The CDR3 nucleotides are TGCAGCGTTGGAGGGGGCCCCGAGCAGTACTTC.

The J gene is TRBJ2-7, the V gene TRBV6-2 or TRBV6-3; possibly TRBD2 for D (6 bases). This CDR3 has 12 amino acids. V lost 11 bases and J lost 3, with 14 bases in between. Germline CDR1 reads MNHEY; CDR2 reads SVGEGT. The CDR3 loop reads CAVREIGYEQYF. The CDR3 DNA reads as TGTGCCGTACGGGAGATTGGCTACGAGCAGTACTTC.

The rearrangement joins TRBV2 to TRBJ1-4, with 9 bases identical to TRBD1. From germline, CDR1 is SNHLY and CDR2 FYNNEI. The ends lost 7 bases at V and 10 bases at J; junction bases unmatched: 13. The length of the CDR3 is 15 residues. The CDR3, as DNA: TGTGCCAGCACGGGGGATAGGACAGGGGATGGAAAACTGTTTTTT. The encoded protein is CASTGDRTGDGKLFF. The full variable domain, rest sourced from reference TRBV2 and TRBJ1-4, is EPEVTQTPSHQVTQMGQEVILRCVPISNHLYFYWYRQILGQKVEFLVSFYNNEISEKSEIFDDQFSVERPDGSNFTLKIRSTKLEDSAMYFCASTGDRTGDGKLFFGSGTQLSVL.

Only a few counts were recorded for this clonotype. This chain joins TRBV7-7 and TRBJ2-2; D unclear. V shed 1 base and J shed 1 base, with 7 bases lying between them. The germline V gene encodes CDR1 SSHAT and CDR2 FNYEAQ (reference sequence). The CDR3 has 15 residues. CDR3 nucleotide sequence: TGTGCCAGCAGCTTAGGTTTCGAGAACACCGGGGAGCTGTTTTTT. The encoded protein is CASSLGFENTGELFF.

This clonotype has more than one count but fewer than ten. V usage is TRBV12-3 or TRBV12-4 and J usage is TRBJ2-1; TRBD1 agrees at 9 bases. J was trimmed by 8 bases and V by 5 bases; bases with no gene match: 7. This CDR3 contains 14 residues. The CDR3 DNA follows: TGTGCCAGCAGTCTCGGACAGGGGTCATATGAGCAGTTCTTC. It specifies CASSLGQGSYEQFF.

The chain combines TRBV2 with TRBJ1-1; D is uncertain. Deletions cut 3 bases from V and 0 bases from J, with 8 bases between. The CDR3 runs 14 residues. Germline loops: CDR1 SNHLY, CDR2 FYNNEI. The CDR3 region has the DNA TGTGCCAGCAGTGAGTTGTCCGTGAACACTGAAGCTTTCTTT. Protein sequence: CASSELSVNTEAFF. The full variable domain, in which reference TRBV2 and TRBJ1-1 provide the parts outside the CDR3, is EPEVTQTPSHQVTQMGQEVILRCVPISNHLYFYWYRQILGQKVEFLVSFYNNEISEKSEIFDDQFSVERPDGSNFTLKIRSTKLEDSAMYFCASSELSVNTEAFFGQGTRLTVV.

The J gene is TRBJ2-1, the V gene TRBV7-6; unclear D gene. The CDR3 runs 14 residues. Trimming took 3 bases from V and 8 from J, leaving 14 bases between them. Germline V gene sequence: CDR1 SGHVS, CDR2 FNYEAQ. CDR3 protein: CASSFYGNRDEQFF. The CDR3 region has the DNA TGTGCCAGCAGCTTTTATGGAAATCGGGATGAGCAGTTCTTC. The full variable domain, with the rest looked up from reference TRBV7-6 and TRBJ2-1, is GAGVSQSPRYKVTKRGQDVALRCDPISGHVSLYWYRQALGQGPEFLTYFNYEAQQDKSGLPNDRFSAERPEGSISTLTIQRTEQRDSAMYRCASSFYGNRDEQFFGPGTRLTVL.